This T cell receptor (beta chain) appears in the sequencing data of a study of shared clonotypes between healthy human individuals. Overall study: Contributing individuals were a couple of females and three males aged 18 to 49.

Assay: immunoSEQ multiplex PCR; the TCRdb copy retains only in-frame clones and omits some. The sample includes some 2.4 million clones, approximately 93% of them seen just once. CDR3 size: 17 residues. The V gene's germline CDR1 is MRHNA and CDR2 SNTAGT. Germline trimming cut 2 bases from V and 0 bases from J; bases unmatched to any gene: 7. The TCR originated in a man younger than 30 in good health. Some clones in this sample may be carry-over from other donors' samples. What was sequenced was naive CD4+ T cells from PBMCs. Stated subset: CD45RA+ positively selected. The chain joins TRBV6-4 to TRBJ2-4; 7 nucleotides align to TRBD1. The DNA of the CDR3 is TGTGCCAGCAGTGACGGAGACAGGGACCTAGCCAAAAACATTCAGTACTTC. It yields the protein CASSDGDRDLAKNIQYF.